This TCR beta chain originates from a study of blood T cell repertoires in COVID-19. Study information: Researchers got acute and convalescent COVID-19 samples from the United States, Italy and Spain. T cells, B-cell-depleted T cells, or PBMCs supplied cDNA or gDNA.

Original data processing: Quantification of nucleated cells was approximated via reference gene primer amplification. Here immunoSEQ multiplex PCR was the method, and the copy in TCRdb shows in-frame clones only, minus some. Clone size and the V and J calls come from that table; the DNA yielded D and trimming. The table records over 65,000 clones, approximately 80% of them present only once. Germline CDR1 MNHEY, CDR2 SMNVEV (reference sequence). The germline V and J ends were trimmed by 2 bases and 0 bases, with 8 bases remaining between them. This CDR3 region has 15 residues. The source of this sequence is a man older than 75 with active or convalescent COVID-19. Material: peripheral blood. J is TRBJ1-5 and V is TRBV27, with D unclear. The CDR3 loop reads CASSLIAYSNQPQHF. In DNA, the CDR3 is TGTGCCAGCAGTTTAATAGCTTATAGCAATCAGCCCCAGCATTTT.